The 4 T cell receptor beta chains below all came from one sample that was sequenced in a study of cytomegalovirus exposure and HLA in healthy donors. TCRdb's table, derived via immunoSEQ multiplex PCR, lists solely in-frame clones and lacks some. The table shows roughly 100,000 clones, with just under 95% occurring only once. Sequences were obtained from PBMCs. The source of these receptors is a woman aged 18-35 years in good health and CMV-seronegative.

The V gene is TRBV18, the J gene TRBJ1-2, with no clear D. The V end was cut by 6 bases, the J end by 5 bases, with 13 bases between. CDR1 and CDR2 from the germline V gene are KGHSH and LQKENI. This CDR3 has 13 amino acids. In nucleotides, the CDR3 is TGTGCCAGCTCCCCAGCCCCGGGATATGGCTACACCTTC. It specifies CASSPAPGYGYTF.

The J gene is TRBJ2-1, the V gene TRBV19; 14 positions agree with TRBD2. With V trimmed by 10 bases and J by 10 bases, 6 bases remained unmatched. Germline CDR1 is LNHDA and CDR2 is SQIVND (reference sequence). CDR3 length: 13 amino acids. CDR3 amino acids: CATGTSGRQEQFF. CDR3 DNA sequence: TGTGCCACCGGGACTAGCGGGAGACAGGAGCAGTTCTTC.

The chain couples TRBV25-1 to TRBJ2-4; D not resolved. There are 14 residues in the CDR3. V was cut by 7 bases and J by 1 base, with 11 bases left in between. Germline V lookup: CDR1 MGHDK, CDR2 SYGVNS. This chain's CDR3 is CASMRQTAKNIQYF. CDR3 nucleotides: TGTGCCAGCATGAGGCAGACCGCCAAAAACATTCAGTACTTC.

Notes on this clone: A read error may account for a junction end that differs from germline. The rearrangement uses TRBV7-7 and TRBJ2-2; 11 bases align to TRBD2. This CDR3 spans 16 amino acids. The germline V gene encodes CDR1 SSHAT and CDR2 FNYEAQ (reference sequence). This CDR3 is CASRLGLADSTGELFF. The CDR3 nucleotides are TGTGCTAGCAGACTGGGACTAGCGGACTCCACCGGGGAGCTGTTTTTT.